Below, 16 T cell receptor beta chains from the same sample are listed, as sequenced in a study of blood T cell repertoires in COVID-19 (dated by TCRdb to 2018 to 2020). Library creation used the immunoSEQ multiplex PCR assay. In its TCRdb copy, this immuneACCESS table keeps in-frame sequences only and misses some clones. Where compared with another copy, unresolved V genes explain less than half of these, and the others have no known cause. A total of 300,000 to 400,000 clones appear in this sample, about 87% of them only once. The ten largest clones capture 7.8% of the sample. The sample taken for sequencing was peripheral blood. These receptors were taken from a woman aged 50 to 60 who had recovered from COVID-19.

CDR3 coding DNA: TGTGCCAGTAGTATAATCGGCGGGGAGCTGTTTTTT. Translating gives CASSIIGGELFF. The J gene is TRBJ2-2, the V gene TRBV19; no reliable D call. Germline CDR1 is LNHDA and CDR2 is SQIVND (reference sequence). The CDR3 sequence is 12 residues long. The V end lost 2 bases, the J end lost 7 bases, and 5 bases lay between the germline ends.

This rearrangement joins TRBV6-5 to TRBJ1-1; D is undetermined. Germline V CDR1 and CDR2: MNHEY, SVGAGI. Trimming removed 7 bases at V and 9 bases at J, with 18 bases between. This CDR3 spans 13 amino acids. CDR3 sequence: CASTLIGEGKAFF. CDR3 DNA: TGTGCCAGCACCCTAATAGGTGAGGGTAAAGCTTTCTTT.

This chain links TRBV4-2 with TRBJ2-1; possible D gene TRBD1, 6 bases. CDR3 size: 14 residues. Germline V gene data show CDR1 as LGHNA and CDR2 as YNFKEQ. V lost 4 bases, J lost 5 bases, and 12 bases lay in between. The CDR3 DNA is TGTGCCAGCAGCCCTTTGGACAGAGACAATGAGCAGTTCTTC. This codes for CASSPLDRDNEQFF.

V is TRBV11-3 and J is TRBJ2-3, with 7 bases aligning to TRBD2. V trimming: 1 base; J trimming: 8 bases; junction bases outside the gene matches: 3. CDR1 is SGHNT, CDR2 YENEEA, per germline. The CDR3 has 13 amino acids. Here the CDR3 DNA reads TGTGCCAGCAGCTTAGTTTGGGGGGGTACGCAGTATTTT. Translated: CASSLVWGGTQYF.

This clone was found once. The rearrangement joins TRBV3-1 (or the pseudogene TRBV3-2) to TRBJ2-7, with TRBD1 matching 7 bases. CDR1 is LGHDT and CDR2 is YNNKEL in the germline V gene (reference sequence). The CDR3 runs to 15 residues. V was pared by 2 bases and J by 1 base, with 5 bases of the junction left unmatched. CDR3 bases: TGTGCCAGCAGCCAAACGACAGGGTTATCCTACGAGCAGTACTTC. Translating it yields CASSQTTGLSYEQYF.

This clone was counted only a few times. The V call is TRBV11-3, the J call TRBJ1-1, with unresolved D. V lost 1 base and J lost 1, with 4 bases in between. This CDR3 has 13 residues. Germline CDR1 and CDR2: SGHNT and YENEEA. The CDR3 reads CASSLVENTEAFF. The CDR3 DNA reads TGTGCCAGCAGCTTAGTAGAGAACACTGAAGCTTTCTTT.

On this clone: The junction differs from germline at one of its ends, possibly a read error. V usage is TRBV12-3 or TRBV12-4 and J usage is TRBJ2-7, with D possibly TRBD2 on 5 matching bases. The CDR3 is 11 amino acids. CDR3 in amino acids: CASTEGRIVTF. The CDR3 nucleotides are TGTGCCAGCACCGAAGGGAGAATCGTAACCTTC.

A single count supports this clone. This chain connects TRBV6-5 to TRBJ2-7, with no clear D. Germline-derived CDR1 and CDR2 are MNHEY and SVGAGI. The CDR3 is 15 residues long. V was cut by 0 bases and J by 2 bases, with 11 bases left in between. CDR3 bases: TGTGCCAGCAGTTACTCGATCGGGTTTGCCTACGAGCAGTACTTC. Translated: CASSYSIGFAYEQYF.

This chain links TRBV10-2 with TRBJ2-1, with 7 bases that match TRBD1. The ends lost 6 bases at V and 8 bases at J; junction bases unmatched: 16. The CDR3 covers 16 residues. The germline V gene has CDR1 WSHSY and CDR2 SAAADI. CDR3 region: CASRIGWAAGGDEQFF. The CDR3 DNA reads as TGCGCCAGCAGAATTGGGTGGGCCGCAGGGGGAGATGAGCAGTTCTTC.

The chain links TRBV11-2 to TRBJ2-3, with 11 bases matching TRBD2. V lost 6 bases to trimming and J lost 2 bases; unmatched junction nucleotides: 7. CDR3 length: 16 amino acids. Per the germline V gene, CDR1 is SGHAT and CDR2 is FQNNGV. CDR3 in DNA: TGTGCCAGCAGTTCGAGACTAGCGGGACTCACAGATACGCAGTATTTT. Translating gives CASSSRLAGLTDTQYF.

The chain carries TRBV11-3 and TRBJ2-2; D gene unclear. The CDR3 extends over 12 amino acids. Trimming shortened V by 3 bases and J by 4 bases, and 3 bases separated the two germline ends. The germline CDR1 and CDR2 sequences are SGHNT and YENEEA. CDR3 region: CASSFSTGELFF. CDR3 sequence (DNA): TGTGCCAGCAGCTTCTCCACCGGGGAGCTGTTTTTT.

The chain links TRBV29-1 to TRBJ1-6; D gene unclear. The CDR3 consists of 13 residues. Germline V gives CDR1 SQVTM, CDR2 ANQGSEA. The V and J ends lost 5 bases and 7 bases respectively, with 12 bases between them. CDR3 bases: TGCAGCGTTCGGGTTGCCCAAAATTCACCCCTCCACTTT. This gives the protein CSVRVAQNSPLHF.

Only a few counts were recorded for this clone. V gene TRBV5-1 combines with J gene TRBJ1-1; TRBD1 matches 9 bases. The CDR3 has 14 residues. Per the germline V gene, CDR1 is SGHRS and CDR2 is YFSETQ. V was clipped by 3 bases and J by 4 bases; unmatched bases: 4. As DNA, the CDR3 is TGCGCCAGCAGCTCACAGGGGGCGGTCACTGAAGCTTTCTTT. Translating gives CASSSQGAVTEAFF. The full variable domain, with the rest looked up from reference TRBV5-1 and TRBJ1-1, is KAGVTQTPRYLIKTRGQQVTLSCSPISGHRSVSWYQQTPGQGLQFLFEYFSETQRNKGNFPGRFSGRQFSNSRSEMNVSTLELGDSALYLCASSSQGAVTEAFFGQGTRLTVV.

This CDR3 reads CASSNRPGSSVDEQYF. The CDR3 DNA follows: TGTGCCAGCAGCAATCGACCGGGGTCTAGCGTGGACGAGCAGTACTTC. The rearrangement links TRBV7-3 to TRBJ2-7; tentatively, D is TRBD2 (6 bases). The V end lost 5 bases, the J end lost 5 bases, and 22 bases lay between the germline ends. Germline values: CDR1 SGHTA, CDR2 FQGTGA. This CDR3 region has 16 residues.

The chain employs TRBV5-1 and TRBJ2-7; D ambiguous. This CDR3 has 13 amino acids. Between the trimmed V and J ends, which lost 1 base and 6 bases, there was a span of 11 bases. CDR1 is SGHRS, CDR2 YFSETQ, per germline. For the CDR3, the DNA is TGCGCCAGCAGCTTGAGCCTATCGGGCGAGCAGTACTTC. Translated: CASSLSLSGEQYF.

The J gene is TRBJ1-1, the V gene TRBV7-2, with D unclear. Trimming took off 0 bases at V and 3 bases at J, with 8 bases between the two ends. Germline CDR1 is SGHTA and CDR2 is FQGNSA. The CDR3 totals 14 residues. The CDR3 DNA is TGTGCCAGCAGCTTAGCCGTCCGGGACACTGAAGCTTTCTTT. It codes for CASSLAVRDTEAFF.